These T cell receptor beta chains were read from a single sample in a study of blood T cell repertoires in COVID-19. TCRdb keeps only in-frame clones here, not all; method: immunoSEQ multiplex PCR. The table has over 200,000 clones, roughly 92% seen once. Sequenced sample: peripheral blood. Source of these receptors: a man aged 60 to 69 with COVID-19, enrolled during active disease. Both conserved end residues are part of each CDR3. A D gene is named only where the DNA matches it firmly. Size is stated for part of the rows, as once, few or many counts, or as a class when the clone is expanded.

v_call	j_call	d_call	cdr3_length	clone_size	cdr3_nt	cdr3_aa
TRBV5-1	TRBJ2-7	NA	14	NA	TGCGCCAGCAGTAGGAGACAGGGGAGGGGCGAGCAGTACTTC	CASSRRQGRGEQYF
TRBV5-1	TRBJ1-2	TRBD1	23	once	TGCGCCAGCAGCTTGGGTTTAGTTATGGGACAGGGGGCGAGATACGGCCCTAACTATGGCTACACCTTC	CASSLGLVMGQGARYGPNYGYTF
TRBV24-1	TRBJ2-1	NA	13	NA	TGTGCCACCAGTGACGGGAGTGGGGCTGAGCAGTTCTTC	CATSDGSGAEQFF
TRBV5-4	TRBJ2-2	TRBD2	17	NA	TGTGCCAGCAGCGGAAGGACTAGCGGGAGCGGTGGGGGGGAGCTGTTTTTT	CASSGRTSGSGGGELFF
TRBV7-3	TRBJ2-7	TRBD2	19	NA	TGTGCCAGCAGCTTAAGAAGAACAGGCCGACTAGCGGGAGGCTACGAGCAGTACTTC	CASSLRRTGRLAGGYEQYF
TRBV5-4	TRBJ2-2	NA	14	NA	TGTGCCAGCAGCTGGGGGGCGGGAGCCGGGGAGCTGTTTTTT	CASSWGAGAGELFF
TRBV5-1	TRBJ2-3	TRBD2	18	NA	TGCGCCAGCAGCTTGTTTGTAGCGGGAGACTTTCTAACAGATACGCAGTATTTT	CASSLFVAGDFLTDTQYF
TRBV9	TRBJ2-3	TRBD2	16	NA	TGTGCCAGCAGCGTAATTGCGGGGGGACTCGGAGATACGCAGTATTTT	CASSVIAGGLGDTQYF
TRBV15	TRBJ2-5	TRBD1	17	once	TGTGCCACCAGCAGAGATGAGGACAGGGAAGAGGGAGAGACCCAGTACTTC	CATSRDEDREEGETQYF
TRBV5-6	TRBJ1-5	NA	11	NA	TGTGCCAGCAGCCCCGGAGAGCCCCAGCATTTT	CASSPGEPQHF
TRBV25-1	TRBJ1-2	NA	12	NA	TGTGCCAGCTCGACAGGCGACTATGGCTACACCTTC	CASSTGDYGYTF
TRBV28	TRBJ2-2	NA	15	NA	TGTGCCAGCAGTTTCGAACAGGGTATCACCGGGGAGCTGTTTTTT	CASSFEQGITGELFF
TRBV28	TRBJ2-2	TRBD1	14	once	TGTGCCAGCAGGACAGGGGGTAGCACCGGGGAGCTGTTTTTT	CASRTGGSTGELFF
TRBV5-4	TRBJ1-1	NA	16	NA	TGTGCCAGCAGCCAATTGCCCCTGCGAGACAGCAAGGTAGCTTTCTTT	CASSQLPLRDSKVAFF
TRBV6-6	TRBJ2-4	TRBD2	16	NA	TGTGCCAGCAGCCACGGGGGGACGATAGCCAAAAACATTCAGTACTTC	CASSHGGTIAKNIQYF
TRBV29-1	TRBJ1-5	TRBD1	14	NA	TGCAGTGTCCGGGACAGGGGAAACAATCAGCCCCAGCATTTT	CSVRDRGNNQPQHF
TRBV5-5	TRBJ2-7	TRBD2	16	NA	TGTGCCAGCAGCTTGGGGCTAGCGGGAGCTACCTACGAGCAGTACTTC	CASSLGLAGATYEQYF
TRBV2	TRBJ1-5	TRBD1	16	few	TGTGCCAGCAGGCCCCACAGGGGACCCCCCAATCAGCCCCAGCATTTT	CASRPHRGPPNQPQHF
TRBV7-3	TRBJ2-5	TRBD2	16	NA	TGTGCCAGCAGCTTAGCGCAGGGAGGGGCCCAAGAGACCCAGTACTTC	CASSLAQGGAQETQYF
TRBV9	TRBJ1-1	TRBD1	14	NA	TGTGCCAGCAGCGTAACAGGGGAGGAGACTGAAGCTTTCTTT	CASSVTGEETEAFF
TRBV11-2	TRBJ1-5	TRBD1	13	NA	TGTGCCAGCAGCTTTAACAGGGGGCGGCCCCAGCATTTT	CASSFNRGRPQHF
TRBV18	TRBJ2-7	NA	14	NA	TGTGCCAGCTCGCGTGGGGGGGCTCAGTACGAGCAGTACTTC	CASSRGGAQYEQYF
TRBV24-1	TRBJ1-2	NA	13	NA	TGTGCCACCAGTGAACGACAGCACTATGGCTACACCTTC	CATSERQHYGYTF
TRBV27	TRBJ1-1	TRBD1	14	NA	TGTGCCAGCAGTGACACAGGGGGCCACACTGAAGCTTTCTTT	CASSDTGGHTEAFF
TRBV28	TRBJ2-1	NA	15	NA	TGTGCCAGCAGTTTGGTAGGGGGGGCAGACAATGAGCAGTTCTTC	CASSLVGGADNEQFF
TRBV2	TRBJ2-7	NA	13	NA	TGTGCCAGCAGTGTGGACAGTCCGGGCGAGCAGTACTTC	CASSVDSPGEQYF
TRBV6-4	TRBJ2-3	NA	13	NA	TGTGCCAGCAGCGACGTGGAGGCGGATACGCAGTATTTT	CASSDVEADTQYF
TRBV21-1	TRBJ1-2	NA	15	NA	TGTGCCAGCAGCAAAGAGGCGTCAGGGGAGTGTGGCTACACCTTC	CASSKEASGECGYTF
TRBV24-1	TRBJ2-2	NA	15	NA	TGTGCCACCAGTGACCCGGGACTCGTCACCGGGGAGCTGTTTTTT	CATSDPGLVTGELFF
TRBV7-3	TRBJ2-2	TRBD1	17	NA	TGTGCCAGCAGCCCAAACCCGGGACAGGGGATCGTCGGGGAGCTGTTTTTT	CASSPNPGQGIVGELFF
TRBV5-4	TRBJ2-7	TRBD2	17	NA	TGTGCCAGCAGCCCTTCTGCTAGCGGGGGGGGATCCTACGAGCAGTACTTC	CASSPSASGGGSYEQYF
TRBV30	TRBJ2-7	NA	12	few	TGTGCCTGGAGTGTAAATCGCTACGAGCAGTACTTC	CAWSVNRYEQYF
TRBV9	TRBJ2-5	TRBD1	14	NA	TGTGCCAGCAGCGAGGGACAGGGCGAGGGGACCCAGTACTTC	CASSEGQGEGTQYF
TRBV12-3/TRBV12-4	TRBJ2-1	TRBD2	13	NA	TGTGCCAGCCGCCTCGGGAGGCTGAATGAGCAGTTCTTC	CASRLGRLNEQFF
TRBV21-1	TRBJ2-7	NA	15	NA	TGTGCCAGCAGCAAAGTAAGGGACTCTGCTTACGAGCAGTACTTC	CASSKVRDSAYEQYF
TRBV7-8	TRBJ2-1	TRBD1	15	NA	TGTGCCAGCAGCCGAGACAGGGTTGCGAACAATGAGCAGTTCTTC	CASSRDRVANNEQFF
TRBV7-2	TRBJ2-4	TRBD2	15	NA	TGTGCCAGCAGACCCGGGGTCGGGACTAGCGGGAGAAAGTACTTC	CASRPGVGTSGRKYF
TRBV5-1	TRBJ2-1	NA	15	NA	TGCGCCAGCAGCCCCGAGCGCATACCTTACAATGAGCAGTTCTTC	CASSPERIPYNEQFF
TRBV6-5	TRBJ2-7	NA	13	NA	TGTGCCAGCAGTCCGGCAGGGTCCGGGGAGCAGTACTTC	CASSPAGSGEQYF
TRBV5-8	TRBJ1-1	NA	15	NA	TGTGCCAGCAGCTTGAGGGGCGGAGGGAGGACTGAAGCTTTCTTT	CASSLRGGGRTEAFF
TRBV3-1/TRBV3-2	TRBJ2-2	TRBD2	16	once	TGTGCCAGCAGCCAAGATAGCGGGAGGCTGACCGGGGAGCTGTTTTTT	CASSQDSGRLTGELFF
TRBV7-9	TRBJ2-3	TRBD2	16	NA	TGTGCCAGCAGCAAAAGACTAGCGGGGAGCACAGATACGCAGTATTTT	CASSKRLAGSTDTQYF
TRBV7-2	TRBJ2-3	TRBD2	15	NA	TGTGCCAGCAGCCGGGACTACAGCGGGAGCGATACGCAGTATTTT	CASSRDYSGSDTQYF
TRBV5-4	TRBJ2-2	TRBD2	17	few	TGTGCCAGCAGCCCTTTAGCGGGGGGCTTATACACCGGGGAGCTGTTTTTT	CASSPLAGGLYTGELFF
TRBV5-1	TRBJ2-1	TRBD2	16	NA	TGCGCCAGCAGCGGCTCTAGCGGGGTATACTACAATGAGCAGTTCTTC	CASSGSSGVYYNEQFF
TRBV15	TRBJ1-3	TRBD1	15	NA	TGTGCCACCAGCAGGACGACAGGGGCTGGAAACACCATATATTTT	CATSRTTGAGNTIYF
TRBV18	TRBJ2-1	NA	12	NA	TGTGCCAGCTCACCTCCCGGGGGTGAGCAGTTCTTC	CASSPPGGEQFF
TRBV5-4	TRBJ2-3	NA	15	once	TGTGCCAGCAGCTTGGCCGGGGTAGCTGCAGATACGCAGTATTTT	CASSLAGVAADTQYF
TRBV29-1	TRBJ1-5	NA	15	NA	TGCAGCGTCTCTCAGGGGTTTCTTGGCAATCAGCCCCAGCATTTT	CSVSQGFLGNQPQHF
TRBV7-2	TRBJ2-7	TRBD1	12	NA	TGTGCCAGCAGCTTAAACAGGGGGACGAAGTACTTC	CASSLNRGTKYF
TRBV4-1	TRBJ2-2	TRBD1	19	NA	TGCGCCAGCAGCCAAGACCGACGGACAGGGGGATTGAACACCGGGGAGCTGTTTTTT	CASSQDRRTGGLNTGELFF
TRBV10-3	TRBJ1-4	NA	13	NA	TGTGCCATCAAACGGGAATCTAATGAAAAACTGTTTTTT	CAIKRESNEKLFF
TRBV9	TRBJ2-2	NA	14	NA	TGTGCCAGCAGCGTAGTGTCCAGCACCGGGGAGCTGTTTTTT	CASSVVSSTGELFF
TRBV2	TRBJ1-1	NA	13	NA	TGTGCCAGCGCTGAGGGAAGGGCCACTGAAGCTTTCTTT	CASAEGRATEAFF